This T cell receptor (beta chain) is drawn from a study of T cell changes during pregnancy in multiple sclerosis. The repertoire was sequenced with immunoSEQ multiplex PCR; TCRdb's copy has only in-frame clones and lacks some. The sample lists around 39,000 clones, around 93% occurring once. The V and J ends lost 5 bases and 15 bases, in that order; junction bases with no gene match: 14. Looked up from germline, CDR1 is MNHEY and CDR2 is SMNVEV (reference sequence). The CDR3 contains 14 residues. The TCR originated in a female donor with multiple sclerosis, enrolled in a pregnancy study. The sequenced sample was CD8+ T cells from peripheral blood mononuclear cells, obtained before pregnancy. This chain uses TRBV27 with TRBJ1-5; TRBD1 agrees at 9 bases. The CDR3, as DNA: TGTGCCAGCAGTGAGAGCCGGGACAGGGTCATTAGGCATTTT. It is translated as CASSESRDRVIRHF.